These 27 T cell receptor beta chains were sequenced from one sample in a study of identical twins' blood T cells. TCRdb re-derived calls from the 5' RACE reads in MiXCR, one entry per CDR3 protein. In the table there are 300,000 to 400,000 distinct CDR3 sequences, 28% of which are singletons. Sequences were obtained from PBMCs. These receptors were obtained from a woman between 18 and 50 years old in good health.

The V gene is TRBV5-5, the J gene TRBJ2-3, with TRBD1 matching 8 bases. CDR3 length: 15 residues. The germline V gene encodes CDR1 SGHKS and CDR2 YYEKEE (reference sequence). J gave up 11 bases and V 2 bases, and 13 bases lay outside the gene matches. Written as DNA, the CDR3 is TGTGCCAGCAGCTTCCAGGGACAGGAGAATTACGAGCAGTATTTT. This sequence encodes CASSFQGQENYEQYF.

The sample holds a few counts of this clonotype. This chain uses TRBV29-1 with TRBJ2-7; tentative D call: TRBD2 (6 bases). The CDR3 is 13 amino acids. The germline V gene encodes CDR1 SQVTM and CDR2 ANQGSEA. Trimming pared 4 bases from V and 3 bases from J, leaving 13 bases between. The chain's CDR3 is CSVVVGSIYEQYF. The CDR3 DNA is TGCAGCGTTGTAGTCGGGAGTATCTACGAGCAGTACTTC.

This clonotype was seen more than once but under ten times. The rearrangement joins TRBV6-5 to TRBJ2-2, with D possibly TRBD2 on 6 matching bases. Germline values: CDR1 MNHEY, CDR2 SVGAGI. This CDR3 has 14 amino acids. Trimming took off 5 bases at V and 3 bases at J, with 10 bases between the two ends. CDR3 nucleotides: TGTGCCAGCAGTGAGGAGGGGTACACCGGGGAGCTGTTTTTT. It codes for CASSEEGYTGELFF.

V usage is TRBV10-3 and J usage is TRBJ2-7; no firm D call. The CDR3 has 13 residues. Trimming stripped 2 bases from V and 2 bases from J, with 7 bases between. Germline assignment: CDR1 ENHRY and CDR2 SYGVKD. The CDR3 is CAISETSAYEQYF. CDR3 nucleotides: TGTGCCATCAGTGAGACATCTGCCTACGAGCAGTACTTC.

The sample holds many counts of this clonotype. V usage is TRBV3-1 and J usage is TRBJ1-2; 9 bases map to TRBD1. The CDR3 runs to 17 residues. V gave up 1 base and J gave up 7 bases; unmatched junction bases: 13. In germline, CDR1 is LGHDT, CDR2 YNNKEL (reference sequence). CDR3 protein: CASSQGVPGQGPFGYTF. CDR3 DNA: TGTGCCAGCAGCCAAGGCGTTCCGGGACAGGGACCCTTTGGCTACACCTTC.

The chain uses TRBV10-3 and TRBJ1-5; D is unclear. The V gene lost 11 bases and the J gene lost 3 bases, with 17 bases spanning the gap. The germline V gene has CDR1 ENHRY and CDR2 SYGVKD. CDR3 length equals 14 residues. The CDR3 DNA follows: TGTGCCTCCCGCGAGACCACGAACAATCAGCCCCAGCATTTT. This gives the protein CASRETTNNQPQHF.

This clonotype was detected only a few times. The chain carries TRBV20-1 and TRBJ1-3; TRBD1 might be the D (5 bases). CDR1 DFQATT and CDR2 SNEGSKA come from the germline V gene (reference sequence). The germline V and J ends were trimmed by 3 bases and 0 bases, with 15 bases remaining between them. CDR3 length: 16 amino acids. CDR3 nucleotide sequence: TGCAGTGCTAGCGTTGGGACCGCCAGCTCTGGAAACACCATATATTTT. Protein sequence: CSASVGTASSGNTIYF.

The chain recombines TRBV19 with TRBJ2-7; 13 bases line up with TRBD2. CDR3 length: 16 residues. CDR1 is LNHDA and CDR2 is SQIVND in the germline V gene (reference sequence). J gave up 3 bases and V 7 bases, and 9 bases lay outside the gene matches. In nucleotides, the CDR3 is TGTGCCAGTAATGCCTGGACTAGCGGGGGTAACTACGAGCAGTACTTC. Translation: CASNAWTSGGNYEQYF. The entire variable domain, with the rest obtained from reference TRBV19 and TRBJ2-7, is as follows: DGGITQSPKYLFRKEGQNVTLSCEQNLNHDAMYWYRQDPGQGLRLIYYSQIVNDFQKGDIAEGYSVSREKKESFPLTVTSAQKNPTAFYLCASNAWTSGGNYEQYFGPGTRLTVT.

V and J are TRBV12-3 or TRBV12-4 and TRBJ1-1; D remains ambiguous. This CDR3 is 13 amino acids long. V was pared by 4 bases and J by 3 bases, with 9 bases between. The CDR3 DNA follows: TGTGCCAGCAGTTCCCGGACGGACACTGAAGCTTTCTTT. It codes for CASSSRTDTEAFF.

V gene TRBV3-1 combines with J gene TRBJ2-7, with 7 bases aligning to TRBD2. The CDR3 runs to 16 residues. Trimming removed 1 base from V and 5 bases from J; junction bases left unmatched: 11. The germline V gene encodes CDR1 LGHDT and CDR2 YNNKEL (reference sequence). The CDR3 region has the DNA TGTGCCAGCAGCCAAGGTAGAGGGACTATTCCTAACGAGCAGTACTTC. Its protein is CASSQGRGTIPNEQYF.

This chain joins TRBV4-3 and TRBJ2-1; 7 nucleotides align to TRBD1. This CDR3 is built from 13 residues. Germline CDR1 is LGHNA and CDR2 is YSLEER. The V gene end was trimmed by 6 bases and the J gene end by 8 bases; junction bases not matched to a gene: 7. The CDR3 nucleotides read TGCGCCAGCAGTGGGACAGCCTGGGATGAGCAGTTCTTC. It is translated as CASSGTAWDEQFF.

Comments on this clonotype: A read error may be the cause here, since a much bigger clone is one base away. J is TRBJ1-5 and V is TRBV7-2; 11 positions match TRBD1. The CDR3 extends over 15 amino acids. Germline values: CDR1 SGHTA, CDR2 FQGNSA. After removal of 5 bases from V and 6 bases from J, the junction contained 6 bases not matched to a gene. The CDR3 nucleotides read TGTGCCAGCAGCAGGGACAGGGGGACAAGTCAGCCCCAGCATTTT. Its protein product is CASSRDRGTSQPQHF. Based on the CDR3 plus reference TRBV7-2 and TRBJ1-5, the full variable domain is GAGVSQSPSNKVTEKGKDVELRCDPISGHTALYWYRQSLGQGLEFLIYFQGNSAPDKSGLPSDRFSAERTGGSVSTLTIQRTQQEDSAVYLCASSRDRGTSQPQHFGDGTRLSIL.

CDR3 sequence: CASSARVANTGELFF. CDR3 DNA sequence: TGTGCCAGCAGTGCCAGGGTCGCGAACACCGGGGAGCTGTTTTTT. The chain employs TRBV25-1 and TRBJ2-2, with D perhaps TRBD1 (5 bases). The CDR3 has 15 amino acids. CDR1 and CDR2 from the germline V gene are MGHDK and SYGVNS. Trimming stripped 4 bases from V and 0 bases from J, with 9 bases between.

This chain links TRBV19 with TRBJ2-7; 9 bases map to TRBD1. Germline lookup yields CDR1 LNHDA and CDR2 SQIVND (reference sequence). There are 14 residues in the CDR3. After removal of 4 bases from V and 2 bases from J, the junction contained 3 bases not matched to a gene. The DNA for the CDR3 is TGTGCCAGTAGTAAACAGGGGGCAACCTACGAGCAGTACTTC. Translation gives CASSKQGATYEQYF.

This clonotype has more than one count but fewer than ten. Relative to the germline gene, one junction end is altered; a read error may explain this. The chain links TRBV7-2 to TRBJ1-1; D is perhaps TRBD1 (5 bases). Germline V gives CDR1 SGHTA, CDR2 FQGNSA. The length of the CDR3 is 14 residues. CDR3 region: CASSFDSMNTEAFF. The CDR3, as DNA: TGTGCCAGCAGCTTCGACAGTATGAACACTGAGGCTTTCTTT. Combining the CDR3 with reference TRBV7-2 and TRBJ1-1 gives the whole variable domain GAGVSQSPSNKVTEKGKDVELRCDPISGHTALYWYRQSLGQGLEFLIYFQGNSAPDKSGLPSDRFSAERTGGSVSTLTIQRTQQEDSAVYLCASSFDSMNTEAFFGQGTRLTVV.

This CDR3 reads CASSTHSGRGNEQFF. The CDR3 DNA follows: TGTGCCAGCAGCACCCATAGCGGGAGAGGGAATGAGCAGTTCTTC. This chain joins TRBV7-9 and TRBJ2-1, with 9 bases fitting TRBD2. This CDR3 spans 15 amino acids. V dropped 5 bases and J dropped 7; count of bases not matched to a gene: 9. Germline V CDR1 and CDR2: SEHNR, FQNEAQ (reference sequence). Combining the CDR3 with reference TRBV7-9 and TRBJ2-1 gives the whole variable domain DTGVSQNPRHKITKRGQNVTFRCDPISEHNRLYWYRQTLGQGPEFLTYFQNEAQLEKSRLLSDRFSAERPKGSFSTLEIQRTEQGDSAMYLCASSTHSGRGNEQFFGPGTRLTVL.

This clonotype was picked up a small number of times. With a much larger clone just one base away, this may be a read error. The chain links TRBV21-1 to TRBJ2-5. TRBV21-1 is a recognized pseudogene. The CDR3 has 11 residues. The DNA of the CDR3 is TGTGCCAGCAGCGTTCAAGAGACCCGGTACTTC. It yields the protein CASSVQETRYF.

The chain recombines TRBV14 with TRBJ2-2; D gene ambiguous. The CDR3 has 13 residues. The germline V and J ends were trimmed by 4 bases and 5 bases, with 8 bases remaining between them. The V gene's germline CDR1 is SGHDN and CDR2 FVKESK. The CDR3 DNA reads TGTGCCAGCAGCCGTGCGACAACCGGGGAGCTGTTTTTT. This encodes CASSRATTGELFF.

This chain links TRBV5-6 with TRBJ2-7; D remains unclear. CDR3 length: 14 residues. V shed 2 bases and J shed 2 bases, with 11 bases lying between them. Germline V gives CDR1 SGHDT, CDR2 YYEEEE. CDR3 bases: TGTGCCAGCAGCTTTCTAGTTAACGCCTACGAGCAGTACTTC. It encodes CASSFLVNAYEQYF.

Turning to this clonotype: A much bigger clone sits one base away, suggesting this may be a read error. This CDR3 reads CASSSAPSGRGSGELFF. The CDR3 region has the DNA TGTGCCAGCAGTTCCGCACCTAGCGGGAGAGGTTCCGGGGAGCTGTTTTTT. The chain employs TRBV12-3 or TRBV12-4 and TRBJ2-2; 10 bases are shared with TRBD2. This CDR3 has 17 residues. The trim removed 4 bases at V and 6 bases at J, leaving 11 bases unmatched.

The chain couples TRBV6-6 to TRBJ1-3; D ambiguous. Trimming took 8 bases from V and 7 from J, leaving 15 bases between them. The CDR3 has 13 residues. CDR1 is MNHNY, CDR2 SVGAGI, per germline (reference sequence). CDR3 in DNA: TGTGCCAGCCGAGGGAGGGCCGCCAACACCATATATTTT. Protein product: CASRGRAANTIYF.

The J gene is TRBJ1-1, the V gene TRBV20-1; D uncertain. The CDR3 loop spans 12 amino acids. V lost 6 bases to trimming and J lost 3 bases, with 11 bases between them. Germline V gene data show CDR1 as DFQATT and CDR2 as SNEGSKA (reference sequence). CDR3 coding DNA: TGCAGTGCCGTCTCCCTGGACACTGAAGCTTTCTTT. Encoded protein: CSAVSLDTEAFF.

This clonotype occurred a few times. The chain recombines TRBV7-9 with TRBJ1-4; 7 bases are a match to TRBD1. Germline CDR1 SEHNR, CDR2 FQNEAQ (reference sequence). The V and J ends lost 7 bases and 9 bases, in that order; junction bases with no gene match: 5. The CDR3 is made up of 12 amino acids. CDR3 protein: CASNPGGKKLFF. The CDR3 nucleotides are TGTGCCAGCAACCCAGGGGGGAAAAAACTGTTTTTT.

This clonotype was found many times. The chain links TRBV19 to TRBJ2-3; the match to TRBD2 covers 9 bases. Germline values: CDR1 LNHDA, CDR2 SQIVND (reference sequence). V was pared by 9 bases and J by 4 bases, with 8 bases of the junction left unmatched. The CDR3 consists of 14 residues. CDR3 protein: CASTLAGEADTQYF. In DNA, the CDR3 is TGTGCCAGCACACTAGCGGGTGAAGCAGATACGCAGTATTTT.

Concerning this clonotype: It may be a read error: a sequence one base away is much more abundant. Here the CDR3 DNA reads TGTGCCAGCACCCTGATTGTGGTGAACACTGAAGCTTTCTTT. Translation: CASTLIVVNTEAFF. The gene calls are TRBV6-2 or TRBV6-3 and TRBJ1-1; D is unclear. The V gene lost 7 bases and the J gene lost 0 bases, with 12 bases spanning the gap. The CDR3 is made up of 14 amino acids. The germline CDR1 and CDR2 sequences are MNHEY and SVGEGT.

This clonotype was observed a few times. The rearrangement joins TRBV5-1 to TRBJ1-1, with 9 bases lining up with TRBD1. Trimming cost V 0 bases and J 5 bases; bases outside gene matches: 2. This CDR3 comprises 14 residues. CDR1 and CDR2 (germline): SGHRS, YFSETQ. The CDR3 spells CASSLVTGGTEAFF. The CDR3 nucleotides read TGCGCCAGCAGCTTGGTGACAGGGGGAACTGAAGCTTTCTTT.

This clonotype was seen a few times. V is TRBV7-6 and J is TRBJ1-6; 7 bases map to TRBD1. The ends lost 5 bases at V and 6 bases at J; junction bases unmatched: 7. CDR3 length equals 15 residues. The germline V gene has CDR1 SGHVS and CDR2 FNYEAQ. This chain's CDR3 is CASSPTTGSNSPLHF. CDR3 sequence (DNA): TGTGCCAGCAGCCCGACGACAGGGAGTAATTCACCCCTCCACTTT. The full variable domain, in which reference TRBV7-6 and TRBJ1-6 provide the parts outside the CDR3, is GAGVSQSPRYKVTKRGQDVALRCDPISGHVSLYWYRQALGQGPEFLTYFNYEAQQDKSGLPNDRFSAERPEGSISTLTIQRTEQRDSAMYRCASSPTTGSNSPLHFGNGTRLTVT.